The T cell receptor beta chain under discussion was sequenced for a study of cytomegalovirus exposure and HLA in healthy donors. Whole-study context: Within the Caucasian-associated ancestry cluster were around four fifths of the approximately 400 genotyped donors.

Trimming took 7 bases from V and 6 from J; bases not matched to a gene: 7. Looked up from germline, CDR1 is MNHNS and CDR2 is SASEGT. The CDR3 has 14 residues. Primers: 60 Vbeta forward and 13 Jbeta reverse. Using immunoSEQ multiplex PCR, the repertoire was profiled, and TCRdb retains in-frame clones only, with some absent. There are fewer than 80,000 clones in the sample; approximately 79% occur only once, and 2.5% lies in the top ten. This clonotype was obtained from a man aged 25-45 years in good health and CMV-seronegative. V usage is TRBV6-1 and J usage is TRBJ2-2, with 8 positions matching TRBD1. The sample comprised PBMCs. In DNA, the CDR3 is TGTGCCAGCACACTCAGGGGGCAAGCCGGGGAGCTGTTTTTT. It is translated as CASTLRGQAGELFF.